This T cell receptor beta chain appears in the sequencing data of a study of blood T cell repertoires in COVID-19. For the study at large: Whether acute or convalescent, the COVID-19 samples came from the United States, Italy and Spain.

In the authors' workflow: Estimated nucleated cell counts came from reference gene primer amplification. Here immunoSEQ multiplex PCR was the method, and the copy in TCRdb shows in-frame clones only, minus some. The V and J calls and the clone size are those of that table, but D and trimming were determined from the DNA. The data contain about 180,000 clones, about 81% of them singletons. Germline V gene data show CDR1 as KGHSH and CDR2 as LQKENI. J lost 0 bases, V lost 1 base, and 9 bases had no gene match. The CDR3 has 20 amino acids. Seattle patients were enrolled while actively infected and followed longitudinally.

The sequence came from a woman older than 75 with COVID-19, enrolled during active disease. The source material was peripheral blood. The chain joins TRBV18 to TRBJ2-6; 10 positions match TRBD2. DNA for the CDR3: TGTGCCAGCTCACCACTTCTTTTACTAGCGGGGAACTCTGGGGCCAACGTCCTGACTTTC. This sequence encodes CASSPLLLLAGNSGANVLTF. Variable domain in full (rest from reference TRBV18 and TRBJ2-6): NAGVMQNPRHLVRRRGQEARLRCSPMKGHSHVYWYRQLPEEGLKFMVYLQKENIIDESGMPKERFSAEFPKEGPSILRIQQVVRGDSAAYFCASSPLLLLAGNSGANVLTFGAGSRLTVL.